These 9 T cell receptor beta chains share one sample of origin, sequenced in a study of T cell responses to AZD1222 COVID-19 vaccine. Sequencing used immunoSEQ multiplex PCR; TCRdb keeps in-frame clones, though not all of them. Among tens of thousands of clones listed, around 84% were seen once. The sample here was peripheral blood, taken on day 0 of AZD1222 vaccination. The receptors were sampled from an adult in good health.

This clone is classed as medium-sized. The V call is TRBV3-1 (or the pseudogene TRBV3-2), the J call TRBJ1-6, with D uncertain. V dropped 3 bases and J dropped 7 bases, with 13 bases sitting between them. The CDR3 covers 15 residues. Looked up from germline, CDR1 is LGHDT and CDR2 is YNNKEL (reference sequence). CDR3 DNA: TGTGCCAGCAGCCATCGGACCCAGCCCAATTCACCCCTCCACTTT. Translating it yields CASSHRTQPNSPLHF.

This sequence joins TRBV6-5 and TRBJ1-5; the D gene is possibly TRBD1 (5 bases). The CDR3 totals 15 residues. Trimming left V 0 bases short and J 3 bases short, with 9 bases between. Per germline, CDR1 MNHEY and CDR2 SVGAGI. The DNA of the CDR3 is TGTGCCAGCAGTTACTCAGGGGTGGACAATCAGCCCCAGCATTTT. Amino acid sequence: CASSYSGVDNQPQHF.

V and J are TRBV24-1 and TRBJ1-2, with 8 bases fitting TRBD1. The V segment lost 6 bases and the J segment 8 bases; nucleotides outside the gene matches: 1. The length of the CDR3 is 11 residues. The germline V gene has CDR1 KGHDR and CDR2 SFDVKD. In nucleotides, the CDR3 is TGTGCCACCAGTTCAGGGGGCGGCTACACCTTC. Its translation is CATSSGGGYTF.

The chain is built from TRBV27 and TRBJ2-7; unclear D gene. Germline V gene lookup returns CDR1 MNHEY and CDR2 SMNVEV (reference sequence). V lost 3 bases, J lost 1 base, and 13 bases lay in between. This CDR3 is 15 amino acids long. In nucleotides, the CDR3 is TGTGCCAGCAGTTTCTTGGGTCTTGGGTCCTACGAGCAGTACTTC. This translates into CASSFLGLGSYEQYF.

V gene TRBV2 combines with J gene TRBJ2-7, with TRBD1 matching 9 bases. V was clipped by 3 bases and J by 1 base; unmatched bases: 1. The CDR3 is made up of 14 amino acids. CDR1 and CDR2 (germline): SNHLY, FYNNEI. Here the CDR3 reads CASSEDRGSYEQYF. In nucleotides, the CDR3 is TGTGCCAGCAGTGAGGACAGGGGTTCCTACGAGCAGTACTTC.

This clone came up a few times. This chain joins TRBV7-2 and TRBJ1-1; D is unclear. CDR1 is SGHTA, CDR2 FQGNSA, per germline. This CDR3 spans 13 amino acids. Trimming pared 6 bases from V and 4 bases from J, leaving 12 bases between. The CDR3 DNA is TGTGCCAGCAGTTTCGGGCGGACCACTGAAGCTTTCTTT. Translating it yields CASSFGRTTEAFF. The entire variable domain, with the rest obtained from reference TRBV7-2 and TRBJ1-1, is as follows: GAGVSQSPSNKVTEKGKDVELRCDPISGHTALYWYRQSLGQGLEFLIYFQGNSAPDKSGLPSDRFSAERTGGSVSTLTIQRTQQEDSAVYLCASSFGRTTEAFFGQGTRLTVV.

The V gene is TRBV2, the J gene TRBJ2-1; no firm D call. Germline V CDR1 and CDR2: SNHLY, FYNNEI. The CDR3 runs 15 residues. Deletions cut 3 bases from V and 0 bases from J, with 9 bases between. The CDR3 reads CASSERRFSYNEQFF. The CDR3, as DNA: TGTGCCAGCAGTGAGCGACGATTCTCCTACAATGAGCAGTTCTTC. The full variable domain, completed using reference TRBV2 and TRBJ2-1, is EPEVTQTPSHQVTQMGQEVILRCVPISNHLYFYWYRQILGQKVEFLVSFYNNEISEKSEIFDDQFSVERPDGSNFTLKIRSTKLEDSAMYFCASSERRFSYNEQFFGPGTRLTVL.

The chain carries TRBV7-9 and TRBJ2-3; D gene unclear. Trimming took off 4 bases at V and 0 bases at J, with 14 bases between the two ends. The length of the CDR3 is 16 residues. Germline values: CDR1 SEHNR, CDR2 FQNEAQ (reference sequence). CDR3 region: CASSSGQAPSTDTQYF. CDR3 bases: TGTGCCAGCAGCTCGGGCCAGGCTCCTAGCACAGATACGCAGTATTTT.

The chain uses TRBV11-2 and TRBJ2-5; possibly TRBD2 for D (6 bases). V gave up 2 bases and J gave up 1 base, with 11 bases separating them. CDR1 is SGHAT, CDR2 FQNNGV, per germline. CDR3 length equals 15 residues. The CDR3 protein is CASSLREGLQETQYF. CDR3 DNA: TGTGCCAGCAGCTTACGTGAGGGACTCCAAGAGACCCAGTACTTC. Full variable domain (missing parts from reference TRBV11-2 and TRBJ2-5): EAGVAQSPRYKIIEKRQSVAFWCNPISGHATLYWYQQILGQGPKLLIQFQNNGVVDDSQLPKDRFSAERLKGVDSTLKIQPAKLEDSAVYLCASSLREGLQETQYFGPGTRLLVL.